This passage covers 19 T cell receptor beta chains from one sample sequenced in a study of Graves' ophthalmopathy and Graves' hyperthyroidism. Using RNA transcripts, the TCR beta CDR3 regions were amplified. Scientists carried out first-round RT-PCR using HTBI primers and then a second-round multiplex PCR. A single record per CDR3 protein comes from TCRdb applying MiXCR to the multiplex PCR reads. The sample holds 200,000 to 250,000 distinct CDR3 sequences; around 50% are singletons and the top ten take about half. Specimen: peripheral blood. The receptors were sampled from an adult man with Graves' ophthalmopathy.

V and J are TRBV14 and TRBJ1-6, with D unclear. Trimming left V 0 bases short and J 7 bases short, with 10 bases between. The CDR3 length is 15 residues. The germline CDR1 and CDR2 sequences are SGHDN and FVKESK. CDR3 bases: TGTGCCAGCAGCCAAGACCCAGCCAGAAATTCACCCCTCCACTTT. Amino acids: CASSQDPARNSPLHF.

The rearrangement uses TRBV5-6 and TRBJ2-7; 15 positions agree with TRBD2. V dropped 4 bases and J dropped 7; count of bases not matched to a gene: 9. The germline gives CDR1 SGHDT, CDR2 YYEEEE. CDR3 size: 16 residues. The CDR3 spells CASSGLAGGPLGEQYF. DNA for the CDR3: TGTGCCAGCAGCGGACTAGCGGGAGGGCCTCTAGGTGAGCAGTACTTC.

This rearrangement joins TRBV5-1 to TRBJ1-1, with TRBD1 as a possible D gene (5 bases). Germline V gene sequence: CDR1 SGHRS, CDR2 YFSETQ. Trimming removed 4 bases from V and 1 base from J, with 11 bases in between. This CDR3 region has 14 residues. The CDR3 here is CASSPQTANTEAFF. CDR3 DNA sequence: TGCGCCAGCAGCCCACAGACAGCGAACACTGAAGCTTTCTTT.

This clonotype was detected ten times or more. The V call is TRBV2, the J call TRBJ1-4, with D uncertain. The CDR3 spans 15 residues. Trimming took off 6 bases at V and 0 bases at J, with 11 bases between the two ends. The germline gives CDR1 SNHLY, CDR2 FYNNEI. DNA of the CDR3: TGTGCCAGCAGCCGCCAGACCGCAACTAATGAAAAACTGTTTTTT. This encodes CASSRQTATNEKLFF.

The sample holds a few counts of this clonotype. CDR3 DNA: TGCGCCAGCAGTGAGAAAGGTCAGCCCCAGCATTTT. Encoded protein: CASSEKGQPQHF. The genes are TRBV10-1 and TRBJ1-5; no clear D. The CDR3 length is 12 residues. Trimming removed 2 bases at V and 6 bases at J, with 5 bases between. Germline CDR1 and CDR2: WNHNN and SYGVQD (reference sequence).

This clonotype was found a few times. The V call is TRBV20-1, the J call TRBJ2-5; D unresolved. Germline values: CDR1 DFQATT, CDR2 SNEGSKA (reference sequence). The CDR3 covers 14 residues. V was pared by 4 bases and J by 7 bases, with 19 bases between. The DNA of the CDR3 is TGCAGTGCTAAAAACCCCGCCCTTGTGGGGACCCAGTACTTC. This encodes CSAKNPALVGTQYF.

A single count supports this clonotype. The gene calls are TRBV25-1 and TRBJ2-7; 7 nucleotides match TRBD2. The CDR3 has 15 amino acids. Germline CDR1 and CDR2: MGHDK and SYGVNS. V gave up 5 bases and J gave up 0 bases; unmatched junction bases: 7. CDR3 bases: TGTGCCAGCAGTTCAATGGGGGGGGGCTCCTACGAGCAGTACTTC. This codes for CASSSMGGGSYEQYF.

V and J are TRBV5-1 and TRBJ1-1; no reliable D call. Looked up from germline, CDR1 is SGHRS and CDR2 is YFSETQ. This CDR3 is built from 15 residues. Trimming took off 2 bases at V and 1 base at J, with 12 bases between the two ends. The CDR3 loop is CASSLNSGPNTEAFF. The CDR3 region has the DNA TGCGCCAGCAGCTTAAATTCAGGTCCGAACACTGAAGCTTTCTTT.

This clonotype was observed once. The J gene is TRBJ2-6, the V gene TRBV5-1, with a possible D match to TRBD1 (5 bases). CDR3 length equals 19 residues. Looked up from germline, CDR1 is SGHRS and CDR2 is YFSETQ. With 6 bases removed from V and 0 bases from J, the gap between germline ends came to 22 bases. CDR3 nucleotides: TGCGCCAGCAACCGACCCGGAACAGGTTCGCCCTCTGGGGCCAACGTCCTGACTTTC. Protein: CASNRPGTGSPSGANVLTF.

A few counts support this clonotype. The V call is TRBV10-3, the J call TRBJ2-5; D is possibly TRBD1 (9 bases). This CDR3 is 17 amino acids long. Germline V lookup: CDR1 ENHRY, CDR2 SYGVKD. The V gene lost 3 bases and the J gene lost 7 bases, with 24 bases spanning the gap. CDR3 loop: CAISDSRGGQGLGTQYF. The CDR3 DNA reads as TGTGCCATCAGTGACTCCCGAGGGGGACAGGGACTAGGGACCCAGTACTTC.

This clonotype was detected a few times. The J gene is TRBJ2-7, the V gene TRBV7-2; 9 bases are shared with TRBD2. The CDR3 runs to 14 residues. Germline trimming cut 6 bases from V and 1 base from J; bases unmatched to any gene: 4. The germline V gene encodes CDR1 SGHTA and CDR2 FQGNSA. CDR3 region: CASSPGLASYEQYF. The CDR3 nucleotides read TGTGCCAGCAGTCCGGGACTAGCTTCCTACGAGCAGTACTTC.

This clonotype has more than one count but fewer than ten. This chain uses TRBV7-9 with TRBJ2-6, with D perhaps being TRBD1 or TRBD2 (5 bases each). Germline values: CDR1 SEHNR, CDR2 FQNEAQ (reference sequence). Trimming stripped 5 bases from V and 4 bases from J, with 18 bases between. This CDR3 has 17 residues. In nucleotides, the CDR3 is TGTGCCAGCAGCCGTAACAACGGGGCGTGGGGGGCCAACGTCCTGACTTTC. It specifies CASSRNNGAWGANVLTF. The whole variable domain, filled in from reference TRBV7-9 and TRBJ2-6, reads DTGVSQNPRHKITKRGQNVTFRCDPISEHNRLYWYRQTLGQGPEFLTYFQNEAQLEKSRLLSDRFSAERPKGSFSTLEIQRTEQGDSAMYLCASSRNNGAWGANVLTFGAGSRLTVL.

V is TRBV6-4 and J is TRBJ2-7, with 11 bases lining up with TRBD2. The CDR3 loop spans 16 amino acids. Germline V gene lookup returns CDR1 MRHNA and CDR2 SNTAGT. J lost 5 bases, V lost 7 bases, and 13 bases had no gene match. The CDR3 DNA reads as TGTGCCAGCACACCTCCAGACGCTAGCGGGAGGAACGAGCAGTACTTC. Encoded protein: CASTPPDASGRNEQYF.

This chain uses TRBV5-4 with TRBJ2-2; D gene uncertain. Germline CDR1 SGHNT, CDR2 YYREEE (reference sequence). The CDR3 totals 15 residues. The V end was cut by 7 bases, the J end by 0 bases, with 13 bases between. CDR3 bases: TGTGCCAGCTCCCGGACGGCTGCGAACACCGGGGAGCTGTTTTTT. It specifies CASSRTAANTGELFF.

The rearrangement uses TRBV29-1 and TRBJ2-5, with TRBD2 identical over 8 bases. The CDR3 length is 13 residues. Unmatched junction bases numbered 7, after V lost 5 bases and J lost 5 bases. CDR1 is SQVTM, CDR2 ANQGSEA, per germline. DNA of the CDR3: TGCAGCGTTACGGGATCGGGGGGGGAGACCCAGTACTTC. Its protein is CSVTGSGGETQYF.

V gene TRBV5-1 combines with J gene TRBJ2-6; 12 nucleotides line up with TRBD1. The CDR3 contains 15 residues. Germline CDR1 is SGHRS and CDR2 is YFSETQ. The ends lost 4 bases at V and 10 bases at J; junction bases unmatched: 6. CDR3 protein: CASSGGTGGGNVLTF. For the CDR3, the DNA is TGCGCCAGCAGCGGAGGGACAGGGGGCGGGAACGTCCTGACTTTC.

The chain links TRBV12-3 or TRBV12-4 to TRBJ1-2; D gene uncertain. V lost 10 bases to trimming and J lost 3 bases, with 15 bases between them. The length of the CDR3 is 13 residues. The CDR3 bases are TGTGCCACCCTACACTATCCGGACTATGGCTACACCTTC. Encoded protein: CATLHYPDYGYTF.

This clonotype was seen a few times. This chain joins TRBV19 and TRBJ1-1; D possibly corresponds to TRBD1 (5 bases). V was trimmed by 4 bases and J by 0 bases, leaving 18 bases between them. This CDR3 is 17 amino acids long. Germline assignment: CDR1 LNHDA and CDR2 SQIVND (reference sequence). CDR3 protein: CASSTQSGRRMNTEAFF. CDR3 DNA: TGTGCCAGTAGTACTCAATCGGGACGGCGGATGAACACTGAAGCTTTCTTT.

V and J are TRBV5-1 and TRBJ2-7, with 8 bases aligning to TRBD1. Per the germline V gene, CDR1 is SGHRS and CDR2 is YFSETQ. CDR3 length: 16 residues. V lost 0 bases and J lost 2; bases outside the gene matches: 7. In DNA form, the CDR3 reads TGCGCCAGCAGCTTGGCCGGGACAGGAACACCCTACGAGCAGTACTTC. Translated: CASSLAGTGTPYEQYF.